The rows below give T cell receptor beta chains drawn from one sample of a study of regulatory T cells in long-lasting Graves disease. TCRdb fed the multiplex PCR reads into MiXCR, producing one record per CDR3 protein. In the table there are roughly 510,000 distinct CDR3 sequences, roughly a sixth of which are singletons. The same sample was also studied in work on T cells in Graves' hyperthyroidism and ophthalmopathy.

Sample: peripheral blood mononuclear cells (PBMCs), taken at new diagnosis, from a patient treated with antithyroid drugs. The receptors originated from a man younger than 35 with Graves disease. The CDR3 runs from the conserved cysteine through the conserved F or W. The D gene is left open where the match is weak. A clone size is listed for some rows: how often the clone was seen (once, few, many), or a class if it is expanded.

v_gene	abundance	j_gene	d_gene	len	CDR3aa	CDR3nt
TRBV7-2	NA	TRBJ2-3	TRBD2	16	CASSLKRLAGTDTQYF	TGTGCCAGCAGCTTGAAACGACTAGCGGGGACAGATACGCAGTATTTT
TRBV12-3/TRBV12-4	many	TRBJ2-3	TRBD2	14	CASITAGGTDTQYF	TGTGCCAGCATAACAGCGGGGGGCACAGATACGCAGTATTTT
TRBV7-3	NA	TRBJ1-1	NA	13	CASSYQVNTEAFF	TGTGCCAGCAGCTACCAGGTGAACACTGAAGCTTTCTTT
TRBV6-5	few	TRBJ2-5	NA	16	CASSYSPRPLQETQYF	TGTGCCAGCAGTTACTCCCCGCGTCCACTCCAAGAGACCCAGTACTTC
TRBV10-3	NA	TRBJ2-2	TRBD2	16	CAIRKLAGGPTGELFF	TGTGCCATCAGGAAGCTAGCGGGAGGGCCAACCGGGGAGCTGTTTTTT
TRBV3-1	many	TRBJ2-1	TRBD2	18	CASSQVGLGLAGSNEQFF	TGTGCCAGCAGCCAAGTCGGGTTAGGGCTAGCGGGATCGAATGAGCAGTTCTTC
TRBV6-4	NA	TRBJ2-5	NA	14	CASSYPDEGETQYF	TGTGCCAGCAGTTACCCGGATGAGGGAGAGACCCAGTACTTC
TRBV27	few	TRBJ1-2	NA	17	CASSPLAGKATNYGYTF	TGTGCCAGCAGTCCCCTTGCGGGAAAAGCGACTAACTATGGCTACACCTTC
TRBV28	many	TRBJ2-6	NA	15	CASSSGSSGANVLTF	TGTGCCAGCAGTTCCGGTAGCTCTGGGGCCAACGTCCTGACTTTC
TRBV9	NA	TRBJ2-1	NA	13	CASSPPQGDEQFF	TGTGCCAGCAGCCCCCCCCAGGGCGATGAGCAGTTCTTC
TRBV20-1	few	TRBJ2-1	NA	15	CSASPPFESIDEQFF	TGCAGTGCTAGTCCCCCTTTTGAGAGTATCGATGAGCAGTTCTTC
TRBV19	once	TRBJ1-5	NA	16	CASSTPGGGEGQPQHF	TGTGCCAGTAGTACCCCGGGCGGGGGCGAGGGTCAGCCCCAGCATTTT
TRBV28	many	TRBJ2-7	TRBD2	15	CASTPGLAGVYEQYF	TGTGCCAGCACCCCCGGACTAGCGGGAGTTTACGAGCAGTACTTC
TRBV2	many	TRBJ1-5	NA	17	CASSGGVWREQDQPQHF	TGTGCCAGCAGTGGTGGTGTCTGGAGGGAACAAGATCAGCCCCAGCATTTT
TRBV28	many	TRBJ1-5	NA	15	CASSGYGDSNQPQHF	TGTGCCAGCAGCGGGTACGGGGATAGCAATCAGCCCCAGCATTTT
TRBV18	many	TRBJ1-4	NA	15	CASSPGTPTNEKLFF	TGTGCCAGCTCACCAGGGACACCTACTAATGAAAAACTGTTTTTT
TRBV14	NA	TRBJ1-3	TRBD1	17	CASSQLQGAFSGNTIYF	TGTGCCAGCAGCCAGCTACAGGGGGCGTTCTCTGGAAACACCATATATTTT
TRBV11-2	many	TRBJ2-5	NA	14	CASSLSSGRETQYF	TGTGCCAGCAGCTTATCTTCAGGGCGGGAGACCCAGTACTTC
TRBV6-4	NA	TRBJ2-7	TRBD1	15	CASERGTGSTYEQYF	TGTGCCAGCGAGCGAGGGACAGGGTCTACCTACGAGCAGTACTTC
TRBV5-6	many	TRBJ1-1	TRBD1	13	CASQLDRATEAFF	TGTGCCAGCCAGTTGGACAGGGCCACTGAAGCTTTCTTT
TRBV20-1	few	TRBJ2-5	TRBD1	14	CSAMSRQGFETQYF	TGCAGTGCTATGTCCCGACAGGGGTTCGAGACCCAGTACTTC
TRBV30	NA	TRBJ1-5	TRBD1	15	CAWSPDRGSNQPQHF	TGTGCCTGGAGCCCGGACAGGGGAAGCAATCAGCCCCAGCATTTT
TRBV6-1	NA	TRBJ2-1	NA	13	CASGRLFYNEQFF	TGTGCCAGCGGGCGTCTTTTCTACAATGAGCAGTTCTTC
TRBV20-1	many	TRBJ2-1	NA	13	CSASGGLQDEQFF	TGCAGTGCTAGCGGCGGGCTACAGGATGAGCAGTTCTTC
TRBV3-1	many	TRBJ1-1	NA	13	CASSQDGGHEAFF	TGTGCCAGCAGCCAGGACGGGGGGCATGAAGCTTTCTTT
TRBV20-1	few	TRBJ2-5	TRBD1	8	CSAADRAF	TGCAGTGCTGCGGACAGGGCCTTC
TRBV27	NA	TRBJ2-7	TRBD1	15	CASSKISAGGHEQYF	TGTGCCAGCAGCAAGATCTCGGCAGGGGGCCACGAGCAGTACTTC
TRBV3-1	NA	TRBJ2-7	NA	14	CASSQGGSEEEQYF	TGTGCCAGCAGCCAAGGGGGATCCGAGGAGGAGCAGTACTTC
TRBV4-1	NA	TRBJ1-5	NA	16	CASSGARGISNQPQHF	TGCGCCAGCAGCGGAGCCCGGGGGATTAGCAATCAGCCCCAGCATTTT
TRBV30	many	TRBJ1-1	NA	14	CAWSVQGRPTEAFF	TGTGCCTGGAGTGTACAAGGACGGCCTACTGAAGCTTTCTTT
TRBV11-2	many	TRBJ2-3	TRBD2	15	CASSPSGSHTDTQYF	TGTGCCAGCAGCCCTAGCGGGAGCCACACAGATACGCAGTATTTT
TRBV12-3/TRBV12-4	many	TRBJ2-7	NA	14	CASSFNSAGYEQYF	TGTGCCAGCAGTTTTAATAGCGCCGGCTACGAGCAGTACTTC
TRBV28	few	TRBJ2-7	NA	17	CASSLWDRGGDSYEQYF	TGTGCCAGCAGTTTATGGGACCGGGGCGGGGACTCCTACGAGCAGTACTTC
TRBV20-1	many	TRBJ2-1	TRBD2	14	CSVTSGSSYNEQFF	TGCAGTGTCACTAGCGGGAGCTCCTACAATGAGCAGTTCTTC
TRBV5-1	NA	TRBJ2-5	NA	14	CASSLALGEESQYF	TGCGCCAGCAGCTTGGCCCTCGGAGAAGAGTCCCAGTACTTC
TRBV7-2	NA	TRBJ1-5	TRBD1	14	CASSPRGLYQPQHF	TGTGCCAGCAGCCCCAGGGGGCTATATCAGCCCCAGCATTTT
TRBV7-2	many	TRBJ2-5	NA	14	CASSLGRRVQTQYF	TGTGCCAGCAGCTTGGGGCGGAGGGTACAGACCCAGTACTTC
TRBV3-1	NA	TRBJ2-7	TRBD1	13	CASSQVTGSEQYF	TGTGCCAGCAGCCAAGTGACAGGGAGCGAGCAGTACTTC
TRBV28	NA	TRBJ1-5	TRBD1	15	CASRIKQGYNQPQHF	TGTGCCAGCAGGATAAAACAGGGGTATAATCAGCCCCAGCATTTT
TRBV30	few	TRBJ1-5	NA	12	CAWTVEGQPQHF	TGTGCCTGGACGGTGGAGGGTCAGCCCCAGCATTTT
TRBV6-2/TRBV6-3	many	TRBJ2-3	NA	15	CASSFGQPSTDTQYF	TGTGCCAGCAGCTTTGGACAGCCTAGCACAGATACGCAGTATTTT
TRBV7-2	few	TRBJ2-4	TRBD1	15	CASSHDRTGRGIQYF	TGTGCCAGCAGCCACGATCGGACAGGCAGGGGCATTCAGTACTTC
TRBV24-1	NA	TRBJ2-1	TRBD2	17	CATSGDLASGDYNEQFF	TGTGCCACCAGTGGCGACCTTGCTAGCGGGGACTACAATGAGCAGTTCTTC
TRBV7-2	NA	TRBJ1-3	NA	16	CASSSGGAYLGNTIYF	TGTGCCAGCAGCTCTGGGGGGGCCTATCTTGGAAACACCATATATTTT
TRBV20-1	NA	TRBJ2-7	TRBD2	15	CSARGGTSGTHEQYF	TGCAGTGCTAGGGGAGGGACTAGCGGGACGCACGAGCAGTACTTC
TRBV5-1	many	TRBJ2-7	NA	15	CASSTSLAQTYEQYF	TGCGCCAGCAGCACTTCTCTAGCGCAAACCTACGAGCAGTACTTC
TRBV29-1	few	TRBJ1-4	TRBD1	15	CSVRQGDRENEKLFF	TGCAGCGTTCGCCAGGGGGACAGGGAAAATGAAAAACTGTTTTTT